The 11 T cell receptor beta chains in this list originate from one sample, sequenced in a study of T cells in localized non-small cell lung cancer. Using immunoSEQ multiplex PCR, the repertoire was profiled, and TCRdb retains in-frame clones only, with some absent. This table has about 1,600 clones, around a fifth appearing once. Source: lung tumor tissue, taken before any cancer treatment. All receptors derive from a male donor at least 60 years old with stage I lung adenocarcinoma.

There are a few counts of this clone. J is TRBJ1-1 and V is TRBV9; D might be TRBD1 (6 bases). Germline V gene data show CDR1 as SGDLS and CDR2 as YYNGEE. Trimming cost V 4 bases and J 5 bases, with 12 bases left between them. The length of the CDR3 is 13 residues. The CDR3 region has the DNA TGTGCCAGCAGCCCACAGGGTTGGACTGAAGCTTTCTTT. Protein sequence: CASSPQGWTEAFF.

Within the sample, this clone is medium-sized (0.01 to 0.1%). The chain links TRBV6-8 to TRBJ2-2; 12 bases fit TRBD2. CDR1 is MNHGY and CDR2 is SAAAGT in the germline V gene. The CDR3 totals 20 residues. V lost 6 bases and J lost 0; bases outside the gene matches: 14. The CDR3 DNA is TGTGCCAGCAGCCGAGACGGACTAGCGGGGAAATCGCCGAACACCGGGGAGCTGTTTTTT. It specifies CASSRDGLAGKSPNTGELFF.

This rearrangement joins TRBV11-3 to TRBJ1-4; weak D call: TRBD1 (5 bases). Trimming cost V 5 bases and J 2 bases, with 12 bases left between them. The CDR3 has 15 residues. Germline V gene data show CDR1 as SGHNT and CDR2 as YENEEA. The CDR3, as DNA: TGTGCCAGCAGCCAAGGGGATGGCACTAATGAAAAACTGTTTTTT. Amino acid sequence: CASSQGDGTNEKLFF.

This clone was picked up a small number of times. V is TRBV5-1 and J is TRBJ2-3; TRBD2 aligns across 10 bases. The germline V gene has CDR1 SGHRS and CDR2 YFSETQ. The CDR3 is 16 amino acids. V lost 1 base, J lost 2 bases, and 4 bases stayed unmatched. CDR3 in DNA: TGCGCCAGCAGCTTGCTAGCGGGGGCCACCACAGATACGCAGTATTTT. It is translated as CASSLLAGATTDTQYF. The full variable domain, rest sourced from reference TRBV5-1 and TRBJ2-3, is KAGVTQTPRYLIKTRGQQVTLSCSPISGHRSVSWYQQTPGQGLQFLFEYFSETQRNKGNFPGRFSGRQFSNSRSEMNVSTLELGDSALYLCASSLLAGATTDTQYFGPGTRLTVL.

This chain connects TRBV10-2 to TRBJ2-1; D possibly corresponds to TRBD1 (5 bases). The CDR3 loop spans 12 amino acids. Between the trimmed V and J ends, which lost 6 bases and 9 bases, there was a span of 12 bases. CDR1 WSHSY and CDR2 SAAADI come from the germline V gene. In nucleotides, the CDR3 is TGCGCCAGCAGCGGAAATAGGGGTGAGCAGTTCTTC. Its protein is CASSGNRGEQFF.

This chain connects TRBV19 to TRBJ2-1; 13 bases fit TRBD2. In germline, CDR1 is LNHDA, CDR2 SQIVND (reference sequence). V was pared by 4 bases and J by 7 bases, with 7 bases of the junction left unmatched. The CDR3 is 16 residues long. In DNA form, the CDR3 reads TGTGCCAGTAGTAACGGACTAGCGGGAGCGAGGAATGAGCAGTTCTTC. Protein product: CASSNGLAGARNEQFF.

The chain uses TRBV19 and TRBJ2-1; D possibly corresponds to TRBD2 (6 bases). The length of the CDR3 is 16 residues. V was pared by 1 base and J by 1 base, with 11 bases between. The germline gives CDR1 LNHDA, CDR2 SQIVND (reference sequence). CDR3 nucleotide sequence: TGTGCCAGTAGTATAGTCGGGGGACCGTCCTACAATGAGCAGTTCTTC. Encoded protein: CASSIVGGPSYNEQFF.

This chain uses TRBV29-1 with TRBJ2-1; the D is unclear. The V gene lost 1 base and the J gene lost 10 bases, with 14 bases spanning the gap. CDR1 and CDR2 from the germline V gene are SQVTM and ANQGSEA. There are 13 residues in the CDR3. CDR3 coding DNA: TGCAGCGTTGAAGTCCGGGCCTTAGGCGAGCAGTTCTTC. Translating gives CSVEVRALGEQFF.

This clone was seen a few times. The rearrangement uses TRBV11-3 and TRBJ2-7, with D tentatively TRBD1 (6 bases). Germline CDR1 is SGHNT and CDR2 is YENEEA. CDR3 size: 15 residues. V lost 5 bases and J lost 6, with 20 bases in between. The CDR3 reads CASSPSSSQGGEQYF. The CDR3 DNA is TGTGCCAGCAGCCCCTCGAGCAGCCAAGGGGGCGAGCAGTACTTC.

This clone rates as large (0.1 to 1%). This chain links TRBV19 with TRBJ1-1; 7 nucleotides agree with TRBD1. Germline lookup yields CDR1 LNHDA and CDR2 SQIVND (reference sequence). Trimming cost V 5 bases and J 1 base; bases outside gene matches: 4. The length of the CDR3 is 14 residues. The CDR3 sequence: CASSPRTGNTEAFF. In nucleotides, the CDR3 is TGTGCCAGTAGTCCACGGACAGGGAACACTGAAGCTTTCTTT.

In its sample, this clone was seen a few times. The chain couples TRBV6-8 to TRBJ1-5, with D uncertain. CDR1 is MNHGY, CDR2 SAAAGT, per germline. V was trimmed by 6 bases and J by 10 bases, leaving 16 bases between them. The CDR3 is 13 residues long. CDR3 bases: TGTGCCAGCAGGGCAGTCGAAATCCACCCCCAGCATTTT. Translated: CASRAVEIHPQHF.